The present TCR beta chain was sequenced within a study of CD8 T cells in ankylosing spondylitis. This clonotype was observed at least ten times. The CDR3 is 15 amino acids. The V gene's germline CDR1 is DFQATT and CDR2 SNEGSKA (reference sequence). The ends were cut back, 3 bases at V and 0 bases at J, with 11 bases in the middle. TCRdb re-called the 5' RACE reads with MiXCR, one entry per CDR3 protein. The data hold about 250,000 distinct CDR3 sequences, with roughly a quarter observed a single time. This chain connects TRBV20-1 to TRBJ2-2; D call uncertain. The TCR comes from a male donor with ankylosing spondylitis or in good health (not recorded which). The source material was blood, either unsorted or a sorted T cell fraction (not recorded which). The CDR3 is CSARISGANTGELFF. In DNA, the CDR3 is TGCAGTGCTAGGATCTCTGGAGCGAACACCGGGGAGCTGTTTTTT.